Shown below are 6 T cell receptor beta chains from a single sample sequenced in a study of cytomegalovirus exposure and HLA in healthy donors. Researchers ran the PCR with 60 Vbeta and 13 Jbeta primers. Produced via immunoSEQ multiplex PCR; TCRdb's table is partial and in-frame only. The sample records 150,000 to 170,000 clones, around 75% being singletons. Sequencing was carried out using PBMCs. These TCRs come from a man in his thirties or forties in good health and CMV-seropositive.

This chain connects TRBV6-6 to TRBJ1-6, with TRBD1 matching over 8 bases. V lost 6 bases to trimming and J lost 10 bases; unmatched junction nucleotides: 11. CDR1 is MNHNY and CDR2 is SVGAGI in the germline V gene (reference sequence). The CDR3 contains 15 residues. The CDR3 nucleotides read TGTGCCAGCAGAACCGGGACAGGCCAAAGATCACCCCTCCACTTT. This encodes CASRTGTGQRSPLHF.

This clone was detected only a few times. V is TRBV28 and J is TRBJ1-5, with D perhaps matching TRBD1 (6 bases). The CDR3 extends over 14 amino acids. V was clipped by 3 bases and J by 5 bases, with 11 bases between them. From germline, CDR1 is MDHEN and CDR2 SYDVKM. As DNA, the CDR3 is TGTGCCAGCAGTTTCCCCGACAGGTATCAGCCCCAGCATTTT. Residues: CASSFPDRYQPQHF.

This chain uses TRBV6-5 with TRBJ2-7, with D perhaps TRBD2 (7 bases). Germline-derived CDR1 and CDR2 are MNHEY and SVGAGI. The V and J ends lost 11 bases and 4 bases respectively, with 18 bases between them. The CDR3 contains 13 residues. CDR3: CAAKRGGAYEQYF. The CDR3, as DNA: TGTGCCGCCAAAAGAGGGGGGGCATACGAGCAGTACTTC.

As concerns this clone: The same CDR3 can be traced to other DNA sequences in this sample. This chain uses TRBV5-4 with TRBJ2-1; D is unresolved. Germline V gene data show CDR1 as SGHNT and CDR2 as YYREEE (reference sequence). There are 13 residues in the CDR3. Trimming took off 0 bases at V and 6 bases at J, with 7 bases between the two ends. The CDR3 reads CASSLVASNEQFF. The CDR3 nucleotides are TGTGCCAGCAGCTTGGTAGCCTCCAATGAGCAGTTCTTC.

Note on this clone: Mismatch with germline at one junction end may stem from a read error. J is TRBJ2-1 and V is TRBV10-2; 14 nucleotides align to TRBD2. Germline-derived CDR1 and CDR2 are WSHSY and SAAADI. The CDR3 runs 16 residues. In DNA, the CDR3 is TGCGCCAGCAGAAGGACTAGCGGGGGGACCTATAATGAGCAGTTCTTC. Amino acid sequence: CASRRTSGGTYNEQFF.

The CDR3 sequence: CASGSSSNTEAFF. Here the CDR3 DNA reads TGTGCTAGTGGCTCTTCCTCCAACACTGAAGCTTTCTTT. V is TRBV12-5 and J is TRBJ1-1; D not certain. The CDR3 runs 13 residues. Germline V CDR1 and CDR2: LGHNT, FRNRAP. V lost 6 bases and J lost 2, with 10 bases in between.